This T cell receptor (beta chain) was sequenced during a study of technical replicates of blood from a handful of donors. This clone occurred once. Measured with immunoSEQ multiplex PCR; TCRdb has only the in-frame clones, and not every one. The sample includes approximately 99,000 clones, about 96% of them seen just once. This CDR3 region has 14 residues. V lost 7 bases to trimming and J lost 5 bases, with 18 bases between them. Germline V lookup: CDR1 SGHRS, CDR2 YFSETQ. The source material was T cells isolated from PBMCs. This clonotype originated in a human donor in good health. The rearrangement uses TRBV5-1 and TRBJ1-2; D unresolved. In DNA form, the CDR3 reads TGCGCCAGCCACCGAGAGGGTTTGGGATATGGCTACACCTTC. Translated: CASHREGLGYGYTF.